This T cell receptor beta chain was sequenced for a study of blood T cell repertoires in COVID-19. Turning to the study itself: Material from acute and convalescent COVID-19 was sourced from the United States, Italy and Spain. From T cells, B-cell-depleted T cells, or PBMCs came the material, which was cDNA or gDNA.

The germline CDR1 and CDR2 sequences are KGHSH and LQKENI. The length of the CDR3 is 15 residues. The ends were cut back, 2 bases at V and 4 bases at J, with 12 bases in the middle. The authors' processing: The assay estimated nucleated cells by amplifying reference gene primers. Repertoires were generated with immunoSEQ multiplex PCR, while TCRdb's copy carries only in-frame clones and drops some. From that table come the V and J calls and clone size; the DNA was used to work out D and trimming. The data contain around 250,000 clones, around 88% of them seen just once; the ten biggest clones take up 4.5% to 6.5%.

Material for sequencing was peripheral blood. This TCR derives from a man older than 75 with acute or convalescent COVID-19. The V gene is TRBV18, the J gene TRBJ2-1, with D perhaps TRBD1 (6 bases). This CDR3 is CASSPWQGPYNEQFF. CDR3 sequence (DNA): TGTGCCAGCTCACCATGGCAGGGGCCGTACAATGAGCAGTTCTTC.